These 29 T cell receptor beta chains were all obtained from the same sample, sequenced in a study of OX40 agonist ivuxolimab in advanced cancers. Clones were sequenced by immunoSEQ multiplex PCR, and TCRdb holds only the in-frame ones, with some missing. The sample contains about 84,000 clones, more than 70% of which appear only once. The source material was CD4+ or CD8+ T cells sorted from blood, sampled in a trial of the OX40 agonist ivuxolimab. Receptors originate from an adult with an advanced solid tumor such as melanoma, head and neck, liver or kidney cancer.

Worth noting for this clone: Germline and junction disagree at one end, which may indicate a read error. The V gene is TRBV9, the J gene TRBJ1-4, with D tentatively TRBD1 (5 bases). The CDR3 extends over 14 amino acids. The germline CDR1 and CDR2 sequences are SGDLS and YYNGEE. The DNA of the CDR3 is TGTGCCAGCAGCGTGACAGCAACAAATGAAAAACTGTTTTTT. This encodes CASSVTATNEKLFF.

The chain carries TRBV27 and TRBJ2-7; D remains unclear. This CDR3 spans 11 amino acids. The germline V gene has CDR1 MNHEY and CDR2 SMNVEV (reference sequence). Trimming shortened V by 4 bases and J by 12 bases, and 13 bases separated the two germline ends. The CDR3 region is CASSSARVPYF. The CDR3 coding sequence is TGTGCCAGCAGTTCCGCGCGAGTGCCGTACTTC.

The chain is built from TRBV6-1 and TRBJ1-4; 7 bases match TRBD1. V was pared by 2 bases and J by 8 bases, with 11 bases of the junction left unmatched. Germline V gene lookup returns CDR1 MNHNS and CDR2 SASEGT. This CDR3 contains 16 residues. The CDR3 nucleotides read TGTGCCAGCAGTGAATTTTTACAGGGGTTTGGCGAAAAACTGTTTTTT. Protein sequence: CASSEFLQGFGEKLFF.

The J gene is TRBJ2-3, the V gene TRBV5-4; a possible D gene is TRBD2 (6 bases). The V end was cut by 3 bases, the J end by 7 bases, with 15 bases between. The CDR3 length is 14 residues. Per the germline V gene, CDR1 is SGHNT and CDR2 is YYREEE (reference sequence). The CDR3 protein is CASSSPGTPYTQYF. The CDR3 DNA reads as TGTGCCAGCAGCTCCCCCGGGACTCCTTATACGCAGTATTTT. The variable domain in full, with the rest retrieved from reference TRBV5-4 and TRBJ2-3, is ETGVTQSPTHLIKTRGQQVTLRCSSQSGHNTVSWYQQALGQGPQFIFQYYREEENGRGNFPPRFSGLQFPNYSSELNVNALELDDSALYLCASSSPGTPYTQYFGPGTRLTVL.

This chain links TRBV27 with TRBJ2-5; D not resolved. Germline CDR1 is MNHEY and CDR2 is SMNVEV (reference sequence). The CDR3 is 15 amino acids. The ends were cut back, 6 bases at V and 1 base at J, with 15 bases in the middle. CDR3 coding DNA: TGTGCCAGCAGCGCACTCGGAGTAGCCCAAGAGACCCAGTACTTC. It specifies CASSALGVAQETQYF.

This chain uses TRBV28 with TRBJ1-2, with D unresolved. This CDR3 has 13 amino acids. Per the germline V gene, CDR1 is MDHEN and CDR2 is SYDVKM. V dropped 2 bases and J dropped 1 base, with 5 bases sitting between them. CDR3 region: CASSLSNNYGYTF. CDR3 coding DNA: TGTGCCAGCAGTTTAAGTAATAACTATGGCTACACCTTC.

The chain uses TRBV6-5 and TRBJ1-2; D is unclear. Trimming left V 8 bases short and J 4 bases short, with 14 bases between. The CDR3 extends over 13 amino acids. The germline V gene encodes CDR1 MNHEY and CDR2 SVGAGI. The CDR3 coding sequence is TGTGCCAGCGGGCTGATCCGGTCCTATGGCTACACCTTC. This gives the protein CASGLIRSYGYTF.

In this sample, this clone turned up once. The CDR3 region has the DNA TGTGCCAGCAGCGGCGCCATAAGCACCGGGGAGCTGTTTTTT. It is translated as CASSGAISTGELFF. The chain has TRBV28 and TRBJ2-2; the D is unclear. The V and J ends lost 6 bases and 4 bases respectively, with 12 bases between them. Germline loops: CDR1 MDHEN, CDR2 SYDVKM. The CDR3 is made up of 14 amino acids.

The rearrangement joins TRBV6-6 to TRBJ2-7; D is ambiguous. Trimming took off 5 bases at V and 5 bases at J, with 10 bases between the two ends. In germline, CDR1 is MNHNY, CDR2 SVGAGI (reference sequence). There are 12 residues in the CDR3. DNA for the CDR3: TGTGCCAGCAGTCACGGCGGACACGAGCAGTACTTC. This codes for CASSHGGHEQYF.

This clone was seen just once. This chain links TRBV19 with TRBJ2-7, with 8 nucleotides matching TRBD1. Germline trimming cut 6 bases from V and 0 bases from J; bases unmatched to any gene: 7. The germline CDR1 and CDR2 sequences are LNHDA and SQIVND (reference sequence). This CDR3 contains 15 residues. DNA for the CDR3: TGTGCCAGTAGCCTGACAGGGGCCGCCTCCTACGAGCAGTACTTC. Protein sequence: CASSLTGAASYEQYF.

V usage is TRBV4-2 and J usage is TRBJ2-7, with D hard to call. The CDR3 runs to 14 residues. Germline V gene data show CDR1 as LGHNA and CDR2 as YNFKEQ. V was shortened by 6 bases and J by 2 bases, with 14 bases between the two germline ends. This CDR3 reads CASSLSQIAYEQYF. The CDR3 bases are TGTGCCAGCAGTCTGTCACAGATCGCCTACGAGCAGTACTTC.

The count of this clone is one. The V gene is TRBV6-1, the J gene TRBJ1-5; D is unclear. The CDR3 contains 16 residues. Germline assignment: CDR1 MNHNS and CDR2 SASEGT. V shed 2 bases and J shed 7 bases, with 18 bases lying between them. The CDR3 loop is CASSELPGAANQPQHF. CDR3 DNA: TGTGCCAGCAGTGAACTTCCGGGAGCCGCTAACCAGCCCCAGCATTTT.

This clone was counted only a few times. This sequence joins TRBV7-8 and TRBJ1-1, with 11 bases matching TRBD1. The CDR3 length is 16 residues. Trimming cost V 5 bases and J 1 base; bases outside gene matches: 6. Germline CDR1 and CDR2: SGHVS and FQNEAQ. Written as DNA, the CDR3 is TGTGCCAGCAGCCGTAGGACAGGGGGCGAGAACACTGAAGCTTTCTTT. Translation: CASSRRTGGENTEAFF.

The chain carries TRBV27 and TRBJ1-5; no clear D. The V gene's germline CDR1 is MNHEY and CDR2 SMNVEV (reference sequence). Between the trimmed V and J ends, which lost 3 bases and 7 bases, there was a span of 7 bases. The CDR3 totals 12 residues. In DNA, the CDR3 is TGTGCCAGCAGTTTGTTGGGGCAGCCCCAGCATTTT. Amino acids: CASSLLGQPQHF.

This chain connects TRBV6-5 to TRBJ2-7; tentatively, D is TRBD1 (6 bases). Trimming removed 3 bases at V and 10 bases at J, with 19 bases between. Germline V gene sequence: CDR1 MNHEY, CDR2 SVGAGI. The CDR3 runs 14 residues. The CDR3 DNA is TGTGCCAGCAGTTATAACATCCAGGGGTCCCCCCAGTACTTC. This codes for CASSYNIQGSPQYF.

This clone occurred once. The CDR3 coding sequence is TGTGCCAGTAGTCGTCCTGAAGGGACAGGGGATCAGCCCCAGCATTTT. Translation gives CASSRPEGTGDQPQHF. The rearrangement links TRBV19 to TRBJ1-5, with 10 bases lining up with TRBD1. Trimming removed 5 bases from V and 5 bases from J; junction bases left unmatched: 9. The germline V gene has CDR1 LNHDA and CDR2 SQIVND (reference sequence). This CDR3 is built from 16 residues.

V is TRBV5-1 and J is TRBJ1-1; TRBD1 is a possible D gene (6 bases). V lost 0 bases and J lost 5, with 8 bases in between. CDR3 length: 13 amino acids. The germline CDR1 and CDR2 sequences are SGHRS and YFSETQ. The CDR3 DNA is TGCGCCAGCAGCTTGGTTCAGGGGACTGAAGCTTTCTTT. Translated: CASSLVQGTEAFF.

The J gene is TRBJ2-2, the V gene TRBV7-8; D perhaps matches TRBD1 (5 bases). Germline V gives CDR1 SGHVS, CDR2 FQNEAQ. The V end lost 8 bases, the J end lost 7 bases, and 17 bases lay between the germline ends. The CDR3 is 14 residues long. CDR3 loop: CASRARGFGGELFF. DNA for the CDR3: TGTGCCAGCCGGGCTAGGGGTTTCGGCGGGGAGCTGTTTTTT.

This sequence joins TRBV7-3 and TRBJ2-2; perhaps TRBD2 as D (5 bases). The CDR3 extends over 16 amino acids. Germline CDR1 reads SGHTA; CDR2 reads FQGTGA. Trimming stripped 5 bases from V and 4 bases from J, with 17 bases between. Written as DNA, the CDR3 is TGTGCCAGCAGCCCTGGACTTCTACTCGGCACCGGGGAGCTGTTTTTT. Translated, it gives CASSPGLLLGTGELFF.

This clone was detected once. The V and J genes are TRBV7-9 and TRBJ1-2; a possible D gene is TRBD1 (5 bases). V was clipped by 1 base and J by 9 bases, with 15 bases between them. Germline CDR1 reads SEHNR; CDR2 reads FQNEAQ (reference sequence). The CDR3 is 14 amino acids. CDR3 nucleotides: TGTGCCAGCAGCTTAGAAGGTCAGGGTCTTCGCTACACCTTC. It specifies CASSLEGQGLRYTF.

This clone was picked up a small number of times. CDR3 nucleotides: TGTGCCAGCAGCCCTCTGGCAGAAGCCCAGCATTTT. This gives the protein CASSPLAEAQHF. This chain links TRBV7-8 with TRBJ1-5; D is unresolved. Germline V CDR1 and CDR2: SGHVS, FQNEAQ. The CDR3 has 12 residues. V was shortened by 5 bases and J by 11 bases, with 13 bases between the two germline ends.

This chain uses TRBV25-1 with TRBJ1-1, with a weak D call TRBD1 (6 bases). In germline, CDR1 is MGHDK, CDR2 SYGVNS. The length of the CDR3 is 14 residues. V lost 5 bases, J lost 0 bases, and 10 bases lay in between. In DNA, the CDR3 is TGTGCCAGCAGTTCTAACAGGGTGAACACTGAAGCTTTCTTT. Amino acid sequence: CASSSNRVNTEAFF.

CDR3 amino acids: CASSVGEGYGYTF. CDR3 nucleotides: TGTGCCAGCAGCGTAGGGGAGGGATATGGCTACACCTTC. This chain uses TRBV9 with TRBJ1-2; no clear D. The length of the CDR3 is 13 residues. Germline V lookup: CDR1 SGDLS, CDR2 YYNGEE. Trimming took off 0 bases at V and 5 bases at J, with 8 bases between the two ends.

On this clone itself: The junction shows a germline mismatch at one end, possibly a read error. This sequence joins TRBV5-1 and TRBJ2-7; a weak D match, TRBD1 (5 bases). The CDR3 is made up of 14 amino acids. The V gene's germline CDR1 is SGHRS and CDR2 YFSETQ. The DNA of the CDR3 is TGCGCCAGCAGCTCCAGGGTTTCCTCCTCCGAGCAGTACTTC. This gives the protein CASSSRVSSSEQYF.

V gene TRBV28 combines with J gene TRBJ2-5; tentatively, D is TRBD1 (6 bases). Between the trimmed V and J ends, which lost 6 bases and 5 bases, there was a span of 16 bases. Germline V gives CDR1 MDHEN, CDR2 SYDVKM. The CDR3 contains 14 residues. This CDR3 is CASRPPGAWETQYF. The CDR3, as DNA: TGTGCCAGCAGGCCTCCAGGGGCCTGGGAGACCCAGTACTTC.

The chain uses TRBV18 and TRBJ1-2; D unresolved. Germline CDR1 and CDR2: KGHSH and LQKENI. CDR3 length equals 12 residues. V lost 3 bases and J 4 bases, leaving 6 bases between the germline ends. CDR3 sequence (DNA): TGTGCCAGCTCACCGGGTTTCTATGGCTACACCTTC. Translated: CASSPGFYGYTF.

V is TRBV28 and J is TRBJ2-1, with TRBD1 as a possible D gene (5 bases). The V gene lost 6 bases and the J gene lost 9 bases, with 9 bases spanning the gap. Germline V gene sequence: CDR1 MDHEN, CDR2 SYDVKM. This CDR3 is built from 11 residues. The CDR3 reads CASSSRGEQFF. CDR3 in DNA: TGTGCCAGCAGCTCAAGGGGTGAGCAGTTCTTC. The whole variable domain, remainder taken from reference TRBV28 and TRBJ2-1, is DVKVTQSSRYLVKRTGEKVFLECVQDMDHENMFWYRQDPGLGLRLIYFSYDVKMKEKGDIPEGYSVSREKKERFSLILESASTNQTSMYLCASSSRGEQFFGPGTRLTVL.

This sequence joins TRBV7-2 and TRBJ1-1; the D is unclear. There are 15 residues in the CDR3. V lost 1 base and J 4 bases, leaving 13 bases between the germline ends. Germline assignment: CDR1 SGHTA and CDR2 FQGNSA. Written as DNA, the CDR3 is TGTGCCAGCAGCTTAGTGGTGGGGTGGGTCACTGAAGCTTTCTTT. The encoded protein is CASSLVVGWVTEAFF.

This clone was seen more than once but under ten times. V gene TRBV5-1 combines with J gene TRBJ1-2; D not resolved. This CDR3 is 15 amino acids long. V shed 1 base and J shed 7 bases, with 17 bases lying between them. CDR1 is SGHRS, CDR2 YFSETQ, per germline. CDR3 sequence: CASSLSSSWVGGYTF. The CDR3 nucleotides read TGCGCCAGCAGCTTGAGTAGTTCTTGGGTAGGTGGCTACACCTTC. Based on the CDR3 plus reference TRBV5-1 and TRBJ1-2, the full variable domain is KAGVTQTPRYLIKTRGQQVTLSCSPISGHRSVSWYQQTPGQGLQFLFEYFSETQRNKGNFPGRFSGRQFSNSRSEMNVSTLELGDSALYLCASSLSSSWVGGYTFGSGTRLTVV.